One and the same sample provided the 32 T cell receptor beta chains below, sequenced in a study of T-cell memory formation after mild COVID-19. Each CDR3 protein gets one entry after TCRdb re-called the 5' RACE reads with MiXCR. The sample records 200,000 to 250,000 distinct CDR3 sequences, 8.5% to 9.5% being singletons. Input material: PBMCs or a T cell subset sorted from them (not recorded which). These TCRs come from a man between 18 and 29 years old who had mild COVID-19 (a few samples of this study predate the infection). Cell type and time point are not known.

This clonotype turned up a few times. V is TRBV12-3 or TRBV12-4 and J is TRBJ2-1, with 15 bases aligning to TRBD2. J was trimmed by 4 bases and V by 5 bases; bases with no gene match: 9. The CDR3 length is 18 residues. CDR3 loop: CASSLGTSGGIVYNEQFF. Here the CDR3 DNA reads TGTGCCAGCAGTCTCGGGACTAGCGGGGGGATCGTTTACAATGAGCAGTTCTTC.

In its sample, this clonotype was seen a few times. The V gene is TRBV12-3 or TRBV12-4, the J gene TRBJ2-6; TRBD1 or TRBD2 may be the D gene (5 bases each). This CDR3 region has 15 residues. V was cut by 2 bases and J by 3 bases, with 8 bases left in between. CDR3 in amino acids: CASSLPGRGANVLTF. In nucleotides, the CDR3 is TGTGCCAGCAGTTTACCGGGGCGTGGGGCCAACGTCCTGACTTTC.

The genes are TRBV28 and TRBJ2-1, with TRBD1 identical over 9 bases. The CDR3 sequence is 15 residues long. Germline V CDR1 and CDR2: MDHEN, SYDVKM. The V segment lost 5 bases and the J segment 6 bases; nucleotides outside the gene matches: 8. DNA of the CDR3: TGTGCCAGCAGTCGTTATTCGGACAGGGGCAATGAGCAGTTCTTC. It is translated as CASSRYSDRGNEQFF.

This clonotype was seen only a few times. This chain links TRBV5-5 with TRBJ2-3, with a tentative D call TRBD2 (6 bases). The CDR3 has 13 residues. With 4 bases removed from V and 6 bases from J, the gap between germline ends came to 12 bases. Germline-derived CDR1 and CDR2 are SGHKS and YYEKEE (reference sequence). CDR3 DNA: TGTGCCAGCAGCGCTCACCTAGCGGATACGCAGTATTTT. It yields the protein CASSAHLADTQYF.

This chain connects TRBV9 to TRBJ2-3; D remains ambiguous. Trimming cost V 0 bases and J 0 bases, with 5 bases left between them. The CDR3 runs 14 residues. Germline V gives CDR1 SGDLS, CDR2 YYNGEE. CDR3 in amino acids: CASSVEVSTDTQYF. As DNA, the CDR3 is TGTGCCAGCAGCGTAGAGGTCAGCACAGATACGCAGTATTTT.

This clonotype has ten or more counts. V and J are TRBV9 and TRBJ2-5, with D possibly TRBD1 on 6 matching bases. The length of the CDR3 is 16 residues. The V end was cut by 0 bases, the J end by 5 bases, with 17 bases between. Germline V gene lookup returns CDR1 SGDLS and CDR2 YYNGEE. The CDR3 DNA follows: TGTGCCAGCAGCGTAGAGGGGGACGCGGAGGAGGAGACCCAGTACTTC. This sequence encodes CASSVEGDAEEETQYF.

This clonotype was seen ten or more times. V and J are TRBV5-1 and TRBJ2-3, with D maybe TRBD2 (5 bases). The V end was cut by 5 bases, the J end by 6 bases, with 19 bases between. Germline V CDR1 and CDR2: SGHRS, YFSETQ. The CDR3 runs 15 residues. The CDR3 coding sequence is TGCGCCAGCAGTCTCTACGCACTAGGCGACGATACGCAGTATTTT. Translation gives CASSLYALGDDTQYF.

This clonotype was seen more than once but under ten times. This sequence joins TRBV4-3 and TRBJ2-5, with TRBD2 matching 14 bases. V shed 1 base, J shed 3 bases, and the junction held 4 bases outside the gene matches. The CDR3 length is 17 residues. In germline, CDR1 is LGHNA, CDR2 YSLEER. The CDR3 region is CASSQGLGLAGEETQYF. CDR3 in DNA: TGCGCCAGCAGCCAAGGTTTGGGACTAGCGGGGGAAGAGACCCAGTACTTC.

This rearrangement joins TRBV18 to TRBJ1-3, with 7 bases fitting TRBD1. The V gene end was trimmed by 0 bases and the J gene end by 0 bases; junction bases not matched to a gene: 11. Germline assignment: CDR1 KGHSH and CDR2 LQKENI. The CDR3 is made up of 19 amino acids. CDR3 bases: TGTGCCAGCTCACCACCGACGACAGGGCAATCAACCTCTGGAAACACCATATATTTT. Amino acids: CASSPPTTGQSTSGNTIYF.

This clonotype was observed a handful of times. The CDR3 nucleotides read TGTGCCAGCAGTACCCGGGACAGGGGCCCCGGCTACACCTTC. Protein product: CASSTRDRGPGYTF. V gene TRBV27 combines with J gene TRBJ1-2, with 10 bases aligning to TRBD1. CDR3 length: 14 amino acids. Germline assignment: CDR1 MNHEY and CDR2 SMNVEV (reference sequence). V dropped 5 bases and J dropped 8; count of bases not matched to a gene: 8.

The gene calls are TRBV20-1 and TRBJ1-1; 8 bases are a match to TRBD1. V was clipped by 5 bases and J by 5 bases; unmatched bases: 7. Per germline, CDR1 DFQATT and CDR2 SNEGSKA (reference sequence). The CDR3 extends over 13 amino acids. CDR3 amino acids: CSAGTGKATEAFF. CDR3 DNA sequence: TGCAGTGCTGGGACAGGCAAGGCTACTGAAGCTTTCTTT.

This clonotype has just a few counts. The gene calls are TRBV20-1 and TRBJ2-1; the D is unclear. CDR3 length: 14 residues. The germline CDR1 and CDR2 sequences are DFQATT and SNEGSKA (reference sequence). V was trimmed by 2 bases and J by 0 bases, leaving 8 bases between them. The DNA for the CDR3 is TGCAGTGCTAGATCTATGAGCTCCTACAATGAGCAGTTCTTC. This encodes CSARSMSSYNEQFF.

This chain joins TRBV20-1 and TRBJ1-3, with TRBD1 matching 12 bases. The CDR3 consists of 13 residues. Germline CDR1 DFQATT, CDR2 SNEGSKA (reference sequence). CDR3 nucleotide sequence: TGCGGCGGGACAGGGGGCACTGGAAACACCATATATTTT. This translates into CGGTGGTGNTIYF.

This clonotype was picked up a small number of times. This rearrangement joins TRBV6-1 to TRBJ2-3, with D tentatively TRBD1 or TRBD2 (6 bases each). Germline CDR1 is MNHNS and CDR2 is SASEGT. V was pared by 11 bases and J by 0 bases, with 27 bases between. The CDR3 runs to 18 residues. Here the CDR3 reads CASRGGRWPTTSTDTQYF. CDR3 nucleotides: TGTGCCTCCCGAGGGGGGCGCTGGCCAACAACTAGCACAGATACGCAGTATTTT.

This clonotype was counted between two and nine times. The rearrangement joins TRBV11-2 to TRBJ2-7; D perhaps matches TRBD1 (6 bases). The germline V and J ends were trimmed by 6 bases and 2 bases, with 11 bases remaining between them. The CDR3 is 13 amino acids. Germline loops: CDR1 SGHAT, CDR2 FQNNGV. The CDR3 nucleotides read TGTGCCAGCAGGGAGGACAGAACCTACGAGCAGTACTTC. This gives the protein CASREDRTYEQYF.

The DNA of the CDR3 is TGTGCCAGCAGAGACTACCCGGGTGAGCAGTACTTC. Its translation: CASRDYPGEQYF. The chain carries TRBV6-2 or TRBV6-3 and TRBJ2-7; TRBD2 is a possible D gene (5 bases). The germline V gene has CDR1 MNHEY and CDR2 SVGEGT. This CDR3 contains 12 residues. Deletions cut 6 bases from V and 7 bases from J, with 13 bases between.

The chain recombines TRBV12-3 or TRBV12-4 with TRBJ1-2, with 7 bases fitting TRBD1. Germline trimming cut 2 bases from V and 8 bases from J; bases unmatched to any gene: 11. The CDR3 spans 15 residues. CDR3: CASSLRQGVSGGYTF. The CDR3 DNA follows: TGTGCCAGCAGTTTAAGGCAGGGGGTTTCGGGGGGCTACACCTTC.

The sample holds a few counts of this clonotype. The rearrangement joins TRBV5-8 to TRBJ1-1; weak D call: TRBD1 (5 bases). Germline CDR1 and CDR2: SGHTS and YDEGEE. Trimming took 4 bases from V and 1 from J, leaving 14 bases between them. The CDR3 sequence is 15 residues long. Written as DNA, the CDR3 is TGTGCCAGCAGCCCGAGGTGGGGCCGGAACACTGAAGCTTTCTTT. It translates to CASSPRWGRNTEAFF. Full variable domain (missing parts from reference TRBV5-8 and TRBJ1-1): EAGVTQSPTHLIKTRGQQATLRCSPISGHTSVYWYQQALGLGLQFLLWYDEGEERNRGNFPPRFSGRQFPNYSSELNVNALELEDSALYLCASSPRWGRNTEAFFGQGTRLTVV.

This clonotype was seen a handful of times. J is TRBJ2-1 and V is TRBV20-1; tentative D call: TRBD2 (6 bases). Trimming removed 1 base at V and 5 bases at J, with 12 bases between. This CDR3 has 14 residues. Germline V gene lookup returns CDR1 DFQATT and CDR2 SNEGSKA (reference sequence). The chain's CDR3 is CSARVRGPHNEQFF. The DNA for the CDR3 is TGCAGTGCTAGAGTGCGGGGACCCCACAATGAGCAGTTCTTC.

This clonotype was recorded a few times. The chain employs TRBV4-3 and TRBJ2-1, with D unclear. The CDR3 covers 16 residues. The germline V gene has CDR1 LGHNA and CDR2 YSLEER. V shed 1 base and J shed 0 bases, with 10 bases lying between them. The CDR3 sequence: CASSQGRASSYNEQFF. For the CDR3, the DNA is TGCGCCAGCAGCCAAGGTAGGGCGAGCTCCTACAATGAGCAGTTCTTC.

This clonotype was seen repeatedly, ten times or more. This chain joins TRBV7-9 and TRBJ1-1; the match to TRBD1 covers 9 bases. Per germline, CDR1 SEHNR and CDR2 FQNEAQ (reference sequence). Trimming took 5 bases from V and 1 from J; bases not matched to a gene: 2. The length of the CDR3 is 14 residues. CDR3 in amino acids: CASSQGQGNTEAFF. The CDR3 DNA reads TGTGCCAGCAGCCAGGGACAGGGGAACACTGAAGCTTTCTTT.

This chain uses TRBV12-5 with TRBJ2-1; a possible D gene is TRBD2 (7 bases). Trimming shortened V by 2 bases and J by 6 bases, and 14 bases separated the two germline ends. Germline-derived CDR1 and CDR2 are LGHNT and FRNRAP. CDR3 size: 15 residues. The chain's CDR3 is CASGLSQGGGNEQFF. The CDR3 bases are TGTGCTAGTGGTTTGTCACAGGGCGGGGGCAATGAGCAGTTCTTC.

This clonotype has more than one count but fewer than ten. One junction end does not reproduce the germline sequence, and a read error may be involved. The chain links TRBV18 to TRBJ1-1, with TRBD1 identical over 8 bases. This CDR3 comprises 13 residues. The germline CDR1 and CDR2 sequences are KGHSH and LQKENI. CDR3 nucleotide sequence: TGTGCCAGCTCAATTACGGGACAGGCGAAGGCCGTCTTT. Its protein product is CASSITGQAKAVF. Full variable domain (remainder filled in from reference TRBV18 and TRBJ1-1): NAGVMQNPRHLVRRRGQEARLRCSPMKGHSHVYWYRQLPEEGLKFMVYLQKENIIDESGMPKERFSAEFPKEGPSILRIQQVVRGDSAAYFCASSITGQAKAVFGQGTRLTVV.

This clonotype turned up a few times. The chain links TRBV12-3 or TRBV12-4 to TRBJ2-1; tentatively, D is TRBD2 (5 bases). The CDR3 has 15 residues. V shed 6 bases and J shed 1 base, with 13 bases lying between them. This chain's CDR3 is CASSFHGESYNEQFF. The CDR3 region has the DNA TGTGCCAGCAGCTTCCACGGGGAGTCCTACAATGAGCAGTTCTTC.

The chain uses TRBV5-1 and TRBJ2-1; 14 bases align to TRBD2. The CDR3 is 16 amino acids. V lost 0 bases to trimming and J lost 8 bases; unmatched junction nucleotides: 4. CDR1 SGHRS and CDR2 YFSETQ come from the germline V gene. The CDR3 loop reads CASSLGLAGGQDEQFF. Here the CDR3 DNA reads TGCGCCAGCAGCTTGGGACTAGCGGGGGGGCAGGATGAGCAGTTCTTC.

This clonotype was detected ten times or more. The CDR3 reads CASSLGPSTDTQYF. DNA of the CDR3: TGCGCCAGCAGCTTGGGGCCCTCCACAGATACGCAGTATTTT. V and J are TRBV5-1 and TRBJ2-3; D is unclear. The V gene lost 0 bases and the J gene lost 2 bases, with 7 bases spanning the gap. Germline CDR1 reads SGHRS; CDR2 reads YFSETQ. The CDR3 loop spans 14 amino acids.

The V and J genes are TRBV2 and TRBJ2-3, with 14 nucleotides matching TRBD2. Trimming removed 6 bases from V and 5 bases from J; junction bases left unmatched: 7. Per the germline V gene, CDR1 is SNHLY and CDR2 is FYNNEI. This CDR3 has 16 amino acids. In nucleotides, the CDR3 is TGTGCCAGCAGGTTGACTAGCGGGGGGGCGGAAGATACGCAGTATTTT. Protein: CASRLTSGGAEDTQYF.

This clonotype was counted many times. The chain carries TRBV5-1 and TRBJ2-1; D gene uncertain. This CDR3 contains 14 residues. Germline values: CDR1 SGHRS, CDR2 YFSETQ. The V end was cut by 0 bases, the J end by 5 bases, with 9 bases between. The CDR3 bases are TGCGCCAGCAGCTTGGAGAACGTGGACAATGAGCAGTTCTTC. Residues: CASSLENVDNEQFF.

This clonotype was counted a few times. CDR3 region: CASLPWVDTEAFF. The CDR3 nucleotides are TGTGCCAGCCTACCGTGGGTGGACACTGAAGCTTTCTTT. V gene TRBV27 combines with J gene TRBJ1-1; no clear D gene. Germline V CDR1 and CDR2: MNHEY, SMNVEV (reference sequence). V was trimmed by 8 bases and J by 3 bases, leaving 13 bases between them. The CDR3 extends over 13 amino acids.

This clonotype was seen a few times. The CDR3 region is CASSLRTGNNSPLHF. CDR3 nucleotides: TGCGCCAGCAGCTTAAGGACAGGGAATAATTCACCCCTCCACTTT. This chain connects TRBV5-1 to TRBJ1-6; 8 bases line up with TRBD1. The germline gives CDR1 SGHRS, CDR2 YFSETQ. The CDR3 runs to 15 residues. V lost 2 bases to trimming and J lost 5 bases; unmatched junction nucleotides: 3.

The V call is TRBV27, the J call TRBJ1-6, with unresolved D. V was cut by 6 bases and J by 3 bases, with 18 bases left in between. This CDR3 is 17 amino acids long. Germline V lookup: CDR1 MNHEY, CDR2 SMNVEV (reference sequence). The CDR3 sequence is CASSPVGGPGYNSPLHF. The CDR3 region has the DNA TGTGCCAGCAGCCCCGTCGGTGGGCCGGGCTATAATTCACCCCTCCACTTT.

The chain is built from TRBV4-1 and TRBJ2-3, with a weak D call TRBD1 (5 bases). Germline CDR1 reads MGHRA; CDR2 reads YSYEKL. Trimming pared 1 base from V and 3 bases from J, leaving 11 bases between. The CDR3 is 15 amino acids. CDR3: CASSQVSRVTDTQYF. The CDR3 nucleotides are TGCGCCAGCAGCCAAGTGTCCAGGGTTACAGATACGCAGTATTTT.